This T cell receptor (beta chain) was recovered during a study of cytomegalovirus exposure and HLA in healthy donors. Study information: Most genotyped donors, around 86% of 398, had Caucasian-associated genetic ancestry. Study conclusions and caveats: Links to common viral pathogens appeared, in a later analysis, for several of the most significant clusters. Most of the CMV-associated TCR beta chains (in a later analysis) appeared to be HLA-restricted.

The V and J ends lost 1 base and 3 bases respectively, with 7 bases between them. Germline values: CDR1 GTSNPN, CDR2 SVGIG (reference sequence). This CDR3 comprises 13 residues. In the PCR, 60 Vbeta and 13 Jbeta primers were used. Assay used: immunoSEQ multiplex PCR; TCRdb lists only in-frame clones, some missing. The sample consists of 150,000 to 200,000 clones, under 85% of them appearing once. Turning to this clone: The antigen is unknown.

This receptor was obtained from a human donor in good health. The chain couples TRBV30 to TRBJ1-5, with D possibly TRBD1 on 5 matching bases. The material sequenced was PBMCs. In DNA form, the CDR3 reads TGTGCCTGGAGTGCAGGGCCCAATCAGCCCCAGCATTTT. Encoded protein: CAWSAGPNQPQHF.